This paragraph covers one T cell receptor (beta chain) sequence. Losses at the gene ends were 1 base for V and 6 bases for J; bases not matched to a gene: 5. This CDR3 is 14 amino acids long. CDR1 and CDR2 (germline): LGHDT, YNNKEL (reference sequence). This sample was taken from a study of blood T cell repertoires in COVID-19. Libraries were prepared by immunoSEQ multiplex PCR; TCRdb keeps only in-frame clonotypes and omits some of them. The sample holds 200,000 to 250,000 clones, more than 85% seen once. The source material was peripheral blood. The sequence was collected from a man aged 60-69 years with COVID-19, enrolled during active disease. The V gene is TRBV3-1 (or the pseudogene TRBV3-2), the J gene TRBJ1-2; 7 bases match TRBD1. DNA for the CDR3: TGTGCCAGCAGCCAAGCGGGACAGATAGATGGCTACACCTTC. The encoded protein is CASSQAGQIDGYTF.